This T cell receptor beta chain is from a study of beta chain features in type 1 diabetes (dated by TCRdb to 2016 to 2019). With respect to the entire study: Mean age, gender distribution, total cell number and subset yield did not differ between patients and healthy donors. A total of roughly 100 million sorted cells were examined across all samples, and a strong correlation was observed between cell number per subset and RNA yield. The study compared the TCRB repertoires of sorted circulating CD4+ T cell subsets in recently diagnosed type 1 diabetes patients with those in matched healthy donors. Regulatory and stem cell-like memory subsets were isolated from only 8 patients and roughly eight healthy donors, whereas naive and central memory subsets came from all 28 donors.

From each donor, a single peripheral blood sample of about 100 mL on average was drawn into heparinised tubes. Using a panel that included CD45RO, CCR7, CD25, CD127, CD95 and CD27, naive, central memory, regulatory and stem cell-like memory CD4+ T cells were sorted on a BD FACSAria II. All sorted populations exceeded 95% purity. Right away, PBMCs were isolated by Lymphoprep density gradient centrifugation and were stained directly, with no culture step. So that batch effects would be minimized, each experiment stained and sorted samples in pairs, pairing one healthy donor with one patient. To note about this clone: Its specific antigen is unknown. One base away there is no much larger clone; base qualities are not given.

V lost 2 bases and J lost 5 bases; the stretch between them is 23 bases long. In the germline V gene, CDR1 corresponds to SGDLS and CDR2 to YYNGEE. The CDR3 holds 18 amino acids from the cysteine to the phenylalanine. The sequence is cut down to CDR3 DNA, 54 bases in frame from base 1. The investigation overall reported the following: Shorter templates might be favored by PCR, yet because patient and control samples were amplified and corrected together, any such skew would affect both groups equally. HLA sub-analyses involved small numbers of individuals, so any influence of HLA type on TCRB rearrangement remained unresolved. Naive, central memory and regulatory TCRB repertoires appeared to be more similar among patients than among healthy donors. In all four CD4+ subsets, TCRB CDR3 length was moderately but significantly shorter in type 1 diabetes patients. Fewer insertions and more nucleotide deletions at VDJ recombination sites were observed in patients with type 1 diabetes, implying thymic rearrangement abnormalities. Because cDNA was sequenced instead of genomic DNA, highly expressing activated cells could be over-represented, though the groups showed no difference in activation or CD3 levels.

All of the isolated RNA was reverse transcribed with the High Capacity cDNA Reverse Transcription Kit, so expressed TCRB transcripts were sequenced. Deep immunoSEQ sequencing was applied to naive, central memory and regulatory T cell samples, giving an average of about 3.6 million total reads per sample. Sorted cells were lysed in RLT buffer, and RNA was extracted using DNase-treated RNeasy Micro or Mini kits according to cell number. Each cell subset was processed on its own to prevent cross-contamination, while patient and healthy donor samples were processed together. The immunoSEQ multiplex PCR was used to amplify TCRB sequences from cDNA, generating 87-bp fragments that spanned the CDR3 region. The amplicons were sequenced using the Illumina HiSeq platform. Under the source paper's analysis protocol: PCR bias was corrected computationally using synthetic template baselines, and reads within Hamming distance 2 were collapsed, with unmergeable singletons discarded. By aligning reads against IMGT, V, D and J genes, CDR3 length, and insertions or deletions at six rearrangement sites were assigned. Clonotype counts were normalized to sorted cell number within each subset before computing true diversity and Gini coefficients with the tcR R package. Repertoire sharing was quantified using the overlap coefficient calculated on TCRB nucleotide sequences. As a proxy for the pre-selection repertoire, out-of-frame TCRB sequences from naive cells were analyzed. TCRdb provides this immuneACCESS table in a form limited to in-frame rearrangements. Some clones are lacking; in checked studies, under half of them reflect an unresolved V gene, and why the rest are absent is not known. The V and J calls and clone size are taken from that table; D and trimming were inferred from the DNA. The table for this sample lists under 450,000 clones; over 11% of them were counted only once. The ten largest clonotypes hold under 0.04% of the sample.

The V gene is TRBV9 and the J gene is TRBJ2-1, with no confidently assigned D gene. This clonotype originated in a man aged 30 to 39 in good health. Input material: naive CD4+ T cells from blood. The cell subset or site label here, explained by the study, means: true naive CD4+ T cells. The DNA reads as follows: TGTGCCAGCAGCGTTGATAATTCGGCGGCTAGGACCCACAATGAGCAGTTCTTC. Protein translation: CASSVDNSAARTHNEQFF.